The clone carrying this T cell receptor (beta chain) was seen a single time. Its antigen is currently unknown. The data were taken from a study of T cells in tuberculosis. Overall study results and limits: Smaller distances to GMM-specific TCRs suggested their expansion in active tuberculosis.

Repertoires were generated with immunoSEQ multiplex PCR, while TCRdb's copy carries only in-frame clones and drops some. In the table there are 25,000 to 35,000 clones, around 87% of which are singletons. Sequenced: PBMCs. This TCR was sampled from a donor between 10 and 35 years old with latent tuberculosis or without tuberculosis infection.

The CDR3 region has the DNA TGTGCCAGCTCACCCCTACTAGCGGGGGGGCCTAATGAGCAGTTCTTC. It yields the protein CASSPLLAGGPNEQFF. The rearrangement links TRBV18 to TRBJ2-1, with 13 bases identical to TRBD2. Germline loops: CDR1 KGHSH, CDR2 LQKENI. Trimming cost V 3 bases and J 7 bases; bases outside gene matches: 6. The CDR3 covers 16 residues. The whole variable domain, remainder taken from reference TRBV18 and TRBJ2-1, is NAGVMQNPRHLVRRRGQEARLRCSPMKGHSHVYWYRQLPEEGLKFMVYLQKENIIDESGMPKERFSAEFPKEGPSILRIQQVVRGDSAAYFCASSPLLAGGPNEQFFGPGTRLTVL.